Each of the 2 T cell receptor beta chains below was sequenced from the same sample in a study of cytomegalovirus exposure and HLA in healthy donors. Amplification used 60 Vbeta primers and 13 Jbeta primers. Clones were sequenced by immunoSEQ multiplex PCR, and TCRdb holds only the in-frame ones, with some missing. The repertoire holds some 120,000 clones, with approximately 80% as singletons. The sequencing input was PBMCs. Receptors were obtained from a young man in good health and CMV-seropositive.

The rearrangement joins TRBV29-1 to TRBJ2-7; perhaps TRBD2 as D (5 bases). Germline V gives CDR1 SQVTM, CDR2 ANQGSEA. Trimming removed 1 base at V and 5 bases at J, with 21 bases between. The CDR3 consists of 16 residues. The CDR3 is CSVEGGFGQLDDEQYF. CDR3 DNA: TGCAGCGTTGAAGGAGGGTTCGGGCAGTTAGACGACGAGCAGTACTTC.

The V and J genes are TRBV18 and TRBJ2-7; the D gene is possibly TRBD1 (5 bases). Germline V gene lookup returns CDR1 KGHSH and CDR2 LQKENI. This CDR3 comprises 13 residues. Trimming shortened V by 3 bases and J by 0 bases, and 6 bases separated the two germline ends. The CDR3 DNA reads as TGTGCCAGCTCACCGACAGCCTCCTACGAGCAGTACTTC. Translation: CASSPTASYEQYF.